The 16 T cell receptor beta chains listed next were all sequenced from one sample in a study of cytomegalovirus exposure and HLA in healthy donors. Sequenced by immunoSEQ multiplex PCR; TCRdb stores in-frame clones only, minus some. The sample carries 55,000 to 70,000 clones, roughly nine tenths recorded once. Sample: PBMCs. These receptor sequences come from a woman aged 25 to 45 in good health and CMV-seronegative.

The V gene is TRBV7-2, the J gene TRBJ2-7; D is possibly TRBD2 (5 bases). V lost 1 base and J lost 5, with 15 bases in between. The CDR3 is made up of 15 amino acids. Germline CDR1 and CDR2: SGHTA and FQGNSA. The CDR3 sequence is CASSLEGGSFHEQYF. CDR3 coding DNA: TGTGCCAGCAGCTTAGAAGGTGGGAGTTTCCACGAGCAGTACTTC.

The V gene is TRBV2, the J gene TRBJ2-1; tentative D call: TRBD2 (5 bases). The germline V gene has CDR1 SNHLY and CDR2 FYNNEI. This CDR3 contains 15 residues. V was pared by 7 bases and J by 2 bases, with 15 bases between. CDR3 coding DNA: TGTGCCAGCATATCGACGGGGATCACCTACAATGAGCAGTTCTTC. It yields the protein CASISTGITYNEQFF.

The rearrangement uses TRBV6-1 and TRBJ2-7; 9 nucleotides line up with TRBD2. CDR3 size: 14 residues. V lost 6 bases and J lost 3; bases outside the gene matches: 6. Germline V CDR1 and CDR2: MNHNS, SASEGT. The DNA of the CDR3 is TGTGCCAGCAGGATCCGACTAGCGGACTACGAGCAGTACTTC. Protein: CASRIRLADYEQYF.

The J gene is TRBJ2-2, the V gene TRBV4-3, with 10 bases that match TRBD2. The CDR3 loop spans 18 amino acids. Germline CDR1 is LGHNA and CDR2 is YSLEER. Germline trimming cut 1 base from V and 1 base from J; bases unmatched to any gene: 6. The CDR3 coding sequence is TGCGCCAGCAGCCAAGCGGGACTAGCGCGACTGAACACCGGGGAGCTGTTTTTT. As protein: CASSQAGLARLNTGELFF.

This clone was observed once. The chain employs TRBV10-3 and TRBJ1-2, with D uncertain. This CDR3 contains 13 residues. Trimming stripped 8 bases from V and 2 bases from J, with 12 bases between. Germline V gene sequence: CDR1 ENHRY, CDR2 SYGVKD. CDR3 nucleotides: TGTGCCATCGGTTCTACTTCCAACTATGGCTACACCTTC. Translation: CAIGSTSNYGYTF.

CDR3 nucleotides: TGTGCCAGTAGTACTCCGGGACTAGCGGCCAAAGGGGAGACCCAGTACTTC. Translation: CASSTPGLAAKGETQYF. The rearrangement links TRBV19 to TRBJ2-5, with 11 bases matching TRBD2. The CDR3 extends over 17 amino acids. Germline CDR1 is LNHDA and CDR2 is SQIVND (reference sequence). V trimming: 4 bases; J trimming: 5 bases; junction bases outside the gene matches: 12.

The J gene is TRBJ2-1, the V gene TRBV2, with D possibly being TRBD2 (7 bases). CDR3 length equals 17 residues. Looked up from germline, CDR1 is SNHLY and CDR2 is FYNNEI. With 1 base removed from V and 3 bases from J, the gap between germline ends came to 16 bases. CDR3 DNA sequence: TGTGCCAGCAGTGAAGGGGGGGGCGGGTCCGGCTACAATGAGCAGTTCTTC. This encodes CASSEGGGGSGYNEQFF.

DNA for the CDR3: TGTGCCAGCAGCTTAGCGGACAGGAGGAAAACTAATGAAAAACTGTTTTTT. Protein sequence: CASSLADRRKTNEKLFF. This rearrangement joins TRBV7-8 to TRBJ1-4; 7 bases are a match to TRBD1. This CDR3 has 17 residues. Trimming at V came to 0 bases and at J to 1 base, leaving 5 bases not matched to a gene. Germline CDR1 and CDR2: SGHVS and FQNEAQ. The complete variable domain, with remaining parts taken from reference TRBV7-8 and TRBJ1-4, reads GAGVSQSPRYKVAKRGQDVALRCDPISGHVSLFWYQQALGQGPEFLTYFQNEAQLDKSGLPSDRFFAERPEGSVSTLKIQRTQQEDSAVYLCASSLADRRKTNEKLFFGSGTQLSVL.

CDR3: CASSLRQGKAFF. CDR3 nucleotides: TGTGCCAGCAGCTTAAGACAGGGTAAAGCTTTCTTT. The chain employs TRBV7-2 and TRBJ1-1, with 7 bases identical to TRBD1. V lost 2 bases to trimming and J lost 9 bases; unmatched junction nucleotides: 3. The CDR3 consists of 12 residues. The germline CDR1 and CDR2 sequences are SGHTA and FQGNSA.

The chain couples TRBV28 to TRBJ1-4; TRBD1 is a possible D gene (6 bases). The CDR3 has 13 residues. Trimming pared 7 bases from V and 8 bases from J, leaving 14 bases between. Germline CDR1 is MDHEN and CDR2 is SYDVKM. The CDR3 is CASIGGGQEKLFF. The CDR3 nucleotides read TGTGCCAGCATAGGGGGGGGGCAGGAAAAACTGTTTTTT.

The genes are TRBV6-5 and TRBJ2-3, with 8 bases that match TRBD1. Germline lookup yields CDR1 MNHEY and CDR2 SVGAGI. The V gene end was trimmed by 8 bases and the J gene end by 4 bases; junction bases not matched to a gene: 11. CDR3 length: 15 amino acids. CDR3 in amino acids: CASSRGGQAADTQYF. DNA of the CDR3: TGTGCCAGCTCACGAGGGGGACAGGCGGCAGATACGCAGTATTTT.

The CDR3 sequence is CASSIHPWLAEGYGDTQYF. Written as DNA, the CDR3 is TGTGCCAGTAGTATTCACCCGTGGCTAGCGGAGGGGTACGGGGATACGCAGTATTTT. The chain recombines TRBV19 with TRBJ2-3, with 7 positions matching TRBD2. The germline gives CDR1 LNHDA, CDR2 SQIVND (reference sequence). The length of the CDR3 is 19 residues. J gave up 6 bases and V 3 bases, and 21 bases lay outside the gene matches.

The rearrangement uses TRBV5-4 and TRBJ1-1; D might be TRBD1 (6 bases). CDR1 SGHNT and CDR2 YYREEE come from the germline V gene (reference sequence). Trimming stripped 4 bases from V and 3 bases from J, with 10 bases between. This CDR3 has 13 residues. CDR3 residues: CASSRQEDTEAFF. The CDR3 region has the DNA TGTGCCAGCAGCAGACAGGAGGACACTGAAGCTTTCTTT.

The chain has TRBV30 and TRBJ1-5; possibly TRBD1 for D (6 bases). The CDR3 covers 14 residues. Trimming cost V 5 bases and J 6 bases, with 17 bases left between them. Looked up from germline, CDR1 is GTSNPN and CDR2 is SVGIG (reference sequence). CDR3 nucleotides: TGTGCCTGGGCCCAGGTAACAGGGTTTCAGCCCCAGCATTTT. The encoded protein is CAWAQVTGFQPQHF.

A few counts support this clone. The chain carries TRBV18 and TRBJ1-1; TRBD1 is a possible D gene (5 bases). The CDR3 is made up of 14 amino acids. In germline, CDR1 is KGHSH, CDR2 LQKENI. The V end was cut by 4 bases, the J end by 4 bases, with 13 bases between. In nucleotides, the CDR3 is TGTGCCAGCTCACAGGGGTTGAAAAGCACTGAAGCTTTCTTT. Protein product: CASSQGLKSTEAFF.

V and J are TRBV30 and TRBJ1-1; 8 nucleotides align to TRBD1. Germline V gives CDR1 GTSNPN, CDR2 SVGIG (reference sequence). V dropped 3 bases and J dropped 7; count of bases not matched to a gene: 16. The CDR3 is 16 residues long. CDR3 amino acids: CAWRDLGGTGAREAFF. In DNA, the CDR3 is TGTGCCTGGAGGGATTTAGGAGGGACAGGAGCACGTGAAGCTTTCTTT.